The entry below gives a single T cell receptor (beta chain) sequence along with its context. A few counts support this clone. The target of this receptor is not known. No base qualities exist here, and no much larger clone lies one base off it. This sample was included in a study of memory CD4+ T cells and cytomegalovirus serostatus (dated by TCRdb to about 2019). Broadly, across the study: A total of about 35 healthy Belgian adults, of whom 9 were CMV seropositive and approximately 24 were CMV seronegative, were included in the cohort. The study sequenced CD4+ memory TCRbeta repertoires of a Belgian cohort with known cytomegalovirus serostatus to replicate a published TCR-based CMV serostatus classifier.

CDR1 is given as ENHRY and CDR2 as SYGVKD, both from the germline V gene. The CDR3, cysteine through phenylalanine, is 16 amino acids long. Just the 48-base CDR3 DNA is kept, in frame starting at base 1. V is pared back by 0 bases and J by 5 bases, with 15 bases lying between the germline termini. General conclusions and limits of the study: Unlike the original study, which covered naive and memory CD4+ and CD8+ populations, the Belgian study sequenced only CD4+CD45RO+ memory cells. CMV serostatus prediction reached a median bootstrapped AUC of roughly 0.95 with the original framework and 0.85 to 0.91 with a US-trained random forest. Of around 160 previously reported CMV-associated TCRbeta sequences, about 68 appeared in the CD4+ memory repertoires, each in one to five individuals. The results were read as suggesting that the CMV-associated TCR signature is, for the most part, present in the CD4+ memory repertoire. On the Belgian cohort, the classifier based on the original framework reached a median bootstrapped AUC of roughly 0.96, with a 95% CI of 0.76-1.00.

Genomic DNA was extracted from sorted cells with the Quick-DNA Microprep Kit. Amplification of TCRbeta DNA was done with the immunoSEQ hsTCRbeta kit, following the protocol from the manufacturer. An Illumina MiSeq instrument was used to sequence the TCRbeta libraries. The authors' pipeline ran thus. After out-of-frame sequences were removed, 2 million to 2.5 million distinct TCRbeta sequences remained, averaging about 66,813 per individual. Two values were used to score each individual: the count of 150 to 200 previously reported CMV-associated TCRbeta sequences and the total count of productive distinct TCRbeta sequences. A beta-binomial model was reimplemented in Python, and scikit-learn random forests with default parameters were trained on US cohort data. Classifier performance on the Belgian cohort was reported as the median AUC with percentile confidence intervals calculated over 10,000 bootstrap iterations. TCRdb retrieved this table from immuneACCESS and kept in-frame rearrangements only. Not all clones are present; in checked studies, unresolved V genes account for under half, and no reason is known for the remainder. That table gives V, J and clone size, and the DNA gave D and trimming. Present in this sample are tens of thousands of clones, 82% of which were seen just once. Approximately 0.92% of the sample belongs to the ten largest clones.

A FACSAria II was used to sort memory CD4+ T cells, defined as single viable CD3+CD4+CD8-CD45RO+ cells. To determine CMV serostatus, a Roche Elecsys assay was used that detects serum IgG against CMV pp150, pp28, p38 and p52. After the samples were thawed, total CD4+ T cells were enriched through positive selection using CD4 magnetic microbeads. The samples came from a different study that was designed specifically to examine the CD4+ T cell memory repertoire. Following standard operating procedures, peripheral blood mononuclear cells were isolated and cryopreserved, while serum was kept at -80 degrees C. The staining used CD3-PerCP (BW264/56), CD4-APC (RPA-T4), CD45RO-PE (UCHT1) and CD8-Pacific Orange (3B5) antibodies, and Sytox blue was used to exclude non-viable cells.

This clonotype was obtained from an adult in good health and CMV-seronegative. The sequence is built from TRBV10-3 and TRBJ2-3; the best D guess is TRBD2, with 5 bases matching. Sequences were obtained from memory CD4+ T cells from blood. The nucleotides read TGTGCCATCAGTGAGTCCGGCGTGGGAGAAGGAGATACGCAGTATTTT. The resulting protein is CAISESGVGEGDTQYF.